The clone carrying this T cell receptor (beta chain) was observed many times. The antigen remains undetermined. This sample was taken from a study of regulatory T cells in long-lasting Graves disease. Study details: Graves' disease counted as persistent after over 5 years of antithyroid drugs with positive TSH receptor antibodies.

The time point: persistent/refractory GD, antithyroid drugs over 5 years with positive TRAb. PBMC RNA served as the TCR library source. Notes on the study in general: Favored gene segments in persistent disease were TRBV28, TRBJ1-2 and TRBJ2-5. Reduced TCR diversity was observed in persistent Graves' patients versus newly diagnosed patients.

In building TCR beta libraries, iRepertoire HTBI primers were used together with Arm-PCR of CDR3 regions. In TCRdb, the multiplex PCR reads were re-called with MiXCR into one record per CDR3 protein. This sample yields roughly 500,000 distinct CDR3 sequences, of which roughly 20% are seen a single time; over 7.5% belongs to the top ten. Germline V CDR1 and CDR2: LNHNV, YYDKDF (reference sequence). V shed 1 base and J shed 7 bases, with 14 bases lying between them. CDR3 length: 14 residues. Sequencing used peripheral blood mononuclear cells (PBMCs), obtained when the disease was refractory, from a patient treated with antithyroid drugs. The rearrangement links TRBV15 to TRBJ2-7; D remains unclear. The origin of this receptor is a female donor with Graves disease. The CDR3 DNA is TGTGCCACCAGCAGAGCTGGAGTGCCTAGGGAGCAGTACTTC. Residues: CATSRAGVPREQYF.